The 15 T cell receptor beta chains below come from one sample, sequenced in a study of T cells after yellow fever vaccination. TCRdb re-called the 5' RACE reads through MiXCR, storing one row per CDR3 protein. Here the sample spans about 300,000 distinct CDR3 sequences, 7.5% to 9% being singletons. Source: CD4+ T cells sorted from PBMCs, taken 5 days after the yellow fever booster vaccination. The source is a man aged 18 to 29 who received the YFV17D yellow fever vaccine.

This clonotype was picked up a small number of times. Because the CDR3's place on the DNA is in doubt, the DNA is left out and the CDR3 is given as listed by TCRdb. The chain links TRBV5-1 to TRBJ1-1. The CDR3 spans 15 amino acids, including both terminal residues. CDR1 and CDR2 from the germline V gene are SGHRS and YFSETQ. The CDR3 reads CASSFGPGVGTEAFF.

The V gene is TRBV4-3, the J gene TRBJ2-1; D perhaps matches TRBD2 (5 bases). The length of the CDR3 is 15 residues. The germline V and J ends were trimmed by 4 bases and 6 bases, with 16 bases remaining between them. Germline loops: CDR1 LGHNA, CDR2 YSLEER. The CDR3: CASSRQRLAINEQFF. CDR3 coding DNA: TGCGCCAGCAGCCGCCAAAGGCTAGCAATCAATGAGCAGTTCTTC.

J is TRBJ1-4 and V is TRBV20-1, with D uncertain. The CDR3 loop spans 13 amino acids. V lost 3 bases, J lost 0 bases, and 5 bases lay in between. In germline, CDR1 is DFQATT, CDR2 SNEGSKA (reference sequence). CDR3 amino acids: CSARTATNEKLFF. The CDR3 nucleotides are TGCAGTGCTAGGACTGCAACTAATGAAAAACTGTTTTTT.

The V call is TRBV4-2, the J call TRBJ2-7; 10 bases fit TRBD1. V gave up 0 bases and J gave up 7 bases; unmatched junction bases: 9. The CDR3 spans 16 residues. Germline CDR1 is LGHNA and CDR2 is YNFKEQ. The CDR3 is CASSQDPGQGVREQYF. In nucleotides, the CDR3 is TGTGCCAGCAGCCAAGACCCTGGACAGGGGGTGAGGGAGCAGTACTTC.

Here the CDR3 reads CASSDSGTVYGYTF. DNA of the CDR3: TGTGCCAGCAGTGACTCCGGGACGGTTTATGGCTACACCTTC. The chain carries TRBV25-1 and TRBJ1-2; a possible D gene is TRBD1 (5 bases). Germline V gene lookup returns CDR1 MGHDK and CDR2 SYGVNS. V lost 3 bases, J lost 5 bases, and 13 bases lay in between. The CDR3 has 14 residues.

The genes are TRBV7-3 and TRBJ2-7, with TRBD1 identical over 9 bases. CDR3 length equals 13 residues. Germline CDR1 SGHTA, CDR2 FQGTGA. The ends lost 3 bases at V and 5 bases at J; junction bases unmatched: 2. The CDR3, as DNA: TGTGCCAGCAGCTTCGACAGGGGGAACGAGCAGTACTTC. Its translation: CASSFDRGNEQYF.

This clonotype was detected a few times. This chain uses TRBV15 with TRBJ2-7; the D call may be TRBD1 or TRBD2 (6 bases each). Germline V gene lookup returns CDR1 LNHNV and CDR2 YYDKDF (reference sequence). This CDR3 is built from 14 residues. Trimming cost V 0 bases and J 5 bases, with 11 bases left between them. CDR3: CATSRDGGTNEQYV. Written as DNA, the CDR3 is TGTGCCACCAGCAGAGACGGGGGCACAAACGAGCAGTACGTC.

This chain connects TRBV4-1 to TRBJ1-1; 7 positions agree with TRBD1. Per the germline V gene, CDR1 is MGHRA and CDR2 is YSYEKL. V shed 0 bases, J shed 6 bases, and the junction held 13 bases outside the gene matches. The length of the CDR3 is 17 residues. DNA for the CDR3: TGCGCCAGCAGCCAAGATTGGTTGAAGGGGGCCCAACCTGAAGCTTTCTTT. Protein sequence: CASSQDWLKGAQPEAFF.

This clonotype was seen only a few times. CDR3: CATSDLMGPEYEQYV. CDR3 sequence (DNA): TGTGCCACCAGTGATTTAATGGGTCCAGAGTACGAGCAGTACGTC. This chain uses TRBV24-1 with TRBJ2-7; unclear D gene. The germline gives CDR1 KGHDR, CDR2 SFDVKD. The CDR3 is 15 residues long. V was trimmed by 1 base and J by 4 bases, leaving 13 bases between them.

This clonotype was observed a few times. Written as DNA, the CDR3 is TGTGCCAGCAGGCCCGGGACAGGGGAGTACGAGCAGTACTTC. It specifies CASRPGTGEYEQYF. V gene TRBV3-2 combines with J gene TRBJ2-7; the table gives TRBD1 as D, unverified against the DNA. TRBV3-2 constitutes a pseudogene. This CDR3 is built from 14 residues.

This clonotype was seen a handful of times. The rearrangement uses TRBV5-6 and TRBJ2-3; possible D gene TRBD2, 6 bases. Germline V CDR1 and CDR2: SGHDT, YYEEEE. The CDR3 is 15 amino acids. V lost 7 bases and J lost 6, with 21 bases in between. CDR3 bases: TGTGCCAGCCTCCTGGGAGGCAGGGCCAGGGATACGCAGTATTTT. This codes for CASLLGGRARDTQYF. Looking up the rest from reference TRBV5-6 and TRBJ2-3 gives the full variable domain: DAGVTQSPTHLIKTRGQQVTLRCSPKSGHDTVSWYQQALGQGPQFIFQYYEEEERQRGNFPDRFSGHQFPNYSSELNVNALLLGDSALYLCASLLGGRARDTQYFGPGTRLTVL.

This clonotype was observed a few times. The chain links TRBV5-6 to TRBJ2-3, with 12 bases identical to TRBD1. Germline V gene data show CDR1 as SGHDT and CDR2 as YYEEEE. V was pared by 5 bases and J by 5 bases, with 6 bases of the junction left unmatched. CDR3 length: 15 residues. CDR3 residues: CASRWDRGRGDTQYF. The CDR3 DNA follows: TGTGCCAGCAGATGGGACAGGGGGCGCGGAGATACGCAGTATTTT.

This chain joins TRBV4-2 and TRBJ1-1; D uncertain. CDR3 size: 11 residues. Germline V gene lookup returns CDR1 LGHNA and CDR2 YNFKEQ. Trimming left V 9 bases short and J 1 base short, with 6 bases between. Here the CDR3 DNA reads TGTGCCAGTGAACAGAACACTGAAGCTTTCTTT. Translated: CASEQNTEAFF.

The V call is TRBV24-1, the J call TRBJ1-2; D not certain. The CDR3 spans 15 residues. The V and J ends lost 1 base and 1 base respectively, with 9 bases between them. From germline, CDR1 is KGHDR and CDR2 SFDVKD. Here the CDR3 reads CATSDFPMRNYGYTF. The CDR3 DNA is TGTGCCACCAGTGATTTTCCGATGCGTAACTATGGCTACACCTTC.

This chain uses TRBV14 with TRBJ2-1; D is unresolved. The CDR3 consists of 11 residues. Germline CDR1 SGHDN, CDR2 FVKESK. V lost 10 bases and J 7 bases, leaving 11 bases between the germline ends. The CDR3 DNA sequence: TGTGCCACCCCTATATTTAATGAGCAGTTCTTC. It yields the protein CATPIFNEQFF.